The source of this T cell receptor (beta chain) is a study of hypomethylating agent response in myelodysplastic syndrome. CDR1 is SGHRS, CDR2 YFSETQ, per germline. This CDR3 is built from 11 residues. V lost 2 bases, J lost 6 bases, and 3 bases lay in between. Study-wide results and caveats: The cohort was small, with only roughly twelve patients analyzed. No significant post-treatment change in richness, rarefaction diversity or clonality, across all patients or response groups. Non-responders showed more contracted clonotypes post-treatment, while responders showed more novel ones.

Study processing details: Previously reported viral-epitope specificity per VDJdb covered less than 2% of about 150,000 unique clonotypes. Assay used: immunoSEQ multiplex PCR; TCRdb lists only in-frame clones, some missing. V, J and clone size derive from that table, while D and trimming were established from the DNA sequence. The data show about 3,000 clones, roughly 82% seen once. Worth noting for this clone: Its specificity is not known.

This TCR came from a human donor with myelodysplastic syndrome. Sequencing was performed on bone marrow, taken before or after starting hypomethylating agent treatment for myelodysplastic syndrome (not recorded which). The chain carries TRBV5-1 and TRBJ2-1; D ambiguous. The CDR3 protein is CASSFGNEQFF. The CDR3 nucleotides read TGCGCCAGCAGCTTCGGCAATGAGCAGTTCTTC.